This TCR beta chain originates from a study of CD8 T cells in Susac syndrome. Trimming removed 5 bases at V and 5 bases at J, with 15 bases between. The CDR3 sequence is 14 residues long. Per germline, CDR1 MDHEN and CDR2 SYDVKM. Reverse transcription of about 0.45 to 1 ug RNA was performed with random hexamers. TCRdb fed the immunoSEQ multiplex PCR reads into MiXCR, producing one record per CDR3 protein. The table includes 190,000 or so distinct CDR3 sequences, approximately 95% detected once. The sample was CD4+ T cells from PBMCs. The sequence derives from a human donor with multiple sclerosis. The chain recombines TRBV28 with TRBJ1-1; D gene ambiguous. In DNA, the CDR3 is TGTGCCAGCAGTCCCACCCCTTATGGGACTGAAGCTTTCTTT. It codes for CASSPTPYGTEAFF.